This TCR beta chain was profiled in a study of identical twins. Trimming at V came to 6 bases and at J to 9 bases, leaving 8 bases not matched to a gene. This CDR3 has 13 amino acids. Germline CDR1 reads MNHEY; CDR2 reads SVGEGT. Each CDR3 protein gets one entry after TCRdb re-called the 5' RACE reads with MiXCR. The table has about 520,000 distinct CDR3 sequences, less than 25% seen once; the top ten hold 0.91%. This sample also appeared in a second study, on T cells expressing NK-cell markers. From that report: Obtained from sorted CD3+CD56+NKG2C+, CD3+CD56+NKG2C- and CD3+CD56-NKG2C+ T cells were the TCR beta repertoires. The sequencing cohort of eight donors included seven HCMV-seropositive individuals and one seronegative individual.

The TCR was taken from a woman between 18 and 29 years old in good health. The specimen sequenced was CD4+ T cells sorted from blood. The V and J genes are TRBV6-2 or TRBV6-3 and TRBJ2-1, with 7 bases lining up with TRBD1. The CDR3 DNA follows: TGTGCCAGCAGGTTAACAGGGGAAGGTGAGCAGTTCTTC. Translated: CASRLTGEGEQFF.